This entry lists 26 T cell receptor beta chains sequenced from one sample in a study of cytomegalovirus exposure and HLA in healthy donors. PCR employed 60 Vbeta and 13 Jbeta primers. TCRdb's copy holds only in-frame clones and misses some; the assay was immunoSEQ multiplex PCR. This table holds about 63,000 clones, roughly 71% found once. What was sequenced was PBMCs. These receptors all come from a middle-aged man in good health and CMV-seropositive.

The rearrangement joins TRBV7-9 to TRBJ1-1; a possible D gene is TRBD1 (6 bases). Trimming took off 5 bases at V and 1 base at J, with 14 bases between the two ends. The CDR3 runs to 15 residues. Germline V CDR1 and CDR2: SEHNR, FQNEAQ (reference sequence). DNA of the CDR3: TGTGCCAGCAGCACTCCGGACAGAACGAACACTGAAGCTTTCTTT. This encodes CASSTPDRTNTEAFF. Looking up the rest from reference TRBV7-9 and TRBJ1-1 gives the full variable domain: DTGVSQNPRHKITKRGQNVTFRCDPISEHNRLYWYRQTLGQGPEFLTYFQNEAQLEKSRLLSDRFSAERPKGSFSTLEIQRTEQGDSAMYLCASSTPDRTNTEAFFGQGTRLTVV.

The chain recombines TRBV5-1 with TRBJ2-7, with 7 bases aligning to TRBD1. The CDR3 covers 14 residues. Germline trimming cut 0 bases from V and 2 bases from J; bases unmatched to any gene: 2. The V gene's germline CDR1 is SGHRS and CDR2 YFSETQ. The DNA of the CDR3 is TGCGCCAGCAGCTTGGGACAGGGCCCCTACGAGCAGTACTTC. Its protein is CASSLGQGPYEQYF.

J is TRBJ1-2 and V is TRBV2, with D possibly matching TRBD1 (6 bases). The CDR3 is 13 amino acids. V lost 5 bases to trimming and J lost 3 bases, with 10 bases between them. The germline gives CDR1 SNHLY, CDR2 FYNNEI. The CDR3 loop reads CASSRDKDYGYTF. In nucleotides, the CDR3 is TGTGCCAGCAGTCGGGACAAGGACTATGGCTACACCTTC.

The chain joins TRBV10-3 to TRBJ2-7; TRBD1 matches at 10 bases. Germline CDR1 ENHRY, CDR2 SYGVKD. V was pared by 6 bases and J by 1 base, with 6 bases of the junction left unmatched. The CDR3 loop spans 15 amino acids. CDR3 sequence reads: CAISGAGQGSYEQYF. CDR3 DNA sequence: TGTGCCATCAGCGGCGCGGGACAGGGGTCCTACGAGCAGTACTTC.

CDR3 loop: CASRRQGGAGELFF. CDR3 bases: TGTGCCAGCAGAAGACAGGGAGGCGCCGGGGAGCTGTTTTTT. The chain joins TRBV6-4 to TRBJ2-2; D might be TRBD1 (7 bases). This CDR3 region has 14 residues. The germline CDR1 and CDR2 sequences are MRHNA and SNTAGT. V shed 6 bases and J shed 6 bases, with 14 bases lying between them.

The chain uses TRBV7-2 and TRBJ1-2, with D hard to call. The V end was cut by 0 bases, the J end by 4 bases, with 9 bases between. CDR1 and CDR2 from the germline V gene are SGHTA and FQGNSA. The CDR3 runs 14 residues. Here the CDR3 reads CASSLAEGGYGYTF. The CDR3 nucleotides are TGTGCCAGCAGCTTAGCGGAGGGTGGCTATGGCTACACCTTC. Drawing the rest from reference TRBV7-2 and TRBJ1-2, the complete variable domain is GAGVSQSPSNKVTEKGKDVELRCDPISGHTALYWYRQSLGQGLEFLIYFQGNSAPDKSGLPSDRFSAERTGGSVSTLTIQRTQQEDSAVYLCASSLAEGGYGYTFGSGTRLTVV.

This rearrangement joins TRBV2 to TRBJ2-7; 7 bases line up with TRBD1. In germline, CDR1 is SNHLY, CDR2 FYNNEI. After removal of 6 bases from V and 3 bases from J, the junction contained 5 bases not matched to a gene. This CDR3 has 13 residues. CDR3 sequence: CASSGQVYYEQYF. In DNA, the CDR3 is TGTGCCAGCAGCGGACAGGTCTACTACGAGCAGTACTTC. Drawing the rest from reference TRBV2 and TRBJ2-7, the complete variable domain is EPEVTQTPSHQVTQMGQEVILRCVPISNHLYFYWYRQILGQKVEFLVSFYNNEISEKSEIFDDQFSVERPDGSNFTLKIRSTKLEDSAMYFCASSGQVYYEQYFGPGTRLTVT.

V is TRBV7-8 and J is TRBJ2-7; 9 bases map to TRBD2. Germline lookup yields CDR1 SGHVS and CDR2 FQNEAQ. The CDR3 length is 15 residues. With 4 bases clipped from V and 2 bases from J, the junction kept 6 bases outside the gene matches. This CDR3 is CASSSRLADPYEQYF. The CDR3 DNA reads TGTGCCAGCAGCTCACGACTAGCGGATCCCTACGAGCAGTACTTC.

J is TRBJ2-7 and V is TRBV7-9; D possibly corresponds to TRBD1 (6 bases). In germline, CDR1 is SEHNR, CDR2 FQNEAQ (reference sequence). CDR3 length: 15 residues. V was shortened by 3 bases and J by 1 base, with 13 bases between the two germline ends. The CDR3 bases are TGTGCCAGCAGCTTTCCGGGACAACTGTCCTACGAGCAGTACTTC. This codes for CASSFPGQLSYEQYF.

This clone appeared once. V gene TRBV10-3 combines with J gene TRBJ1-1, with TRBD1 identical over 8 bases. The germline V gene has CDR1 ENHRY and CDR2 SYGVKD. The J segment lost 4 bases and the V segment lost 7 bases, leaving 5 bases of the junction unmatched. The CDR3 is 13 amino acids. As DNA, the CDR3 is TGTGCCATCAAACTTACAGGGGGCACTGAAGCTTTCTTT. Translating it yields CAIKLTGGTEAFF.

In this sample, this clone turned up once. V and J are TRBV5-6 and TRBJ2-5; 10 nucleotides agree with TRBD1. CDR1 is SGHDT and CDR2 is YYEEEE in the germline V gene. The CDR3 sequence is 14 residues long. Trimming took 3 bases from V and 6 from J; bases not matched to a gene: 5. In DNA, the CDR3 is TGTGCCAGCAGCTCGACAGGGGGCGAAAAGACCCAGTACTTC. Translated: CASSSTGGEKTQYF. Based on the CDR3 plus reference TRBV5-6 and TRBJ2-5, the full variable domain is DAGVTQSPTHLIKTRGQQVTLRCSPKSGHDTVSWYQQALGQGPQFIFQYYEEEERQRGNFPDRFSGHQFPNYSSELNVNALLLGDSALYLCASSSTGGEKTQYFGPGTRLLVL.

This chain links TRBV15 with TRBJ2-7, with TRBD1 matching over 11 bases. J gave up 3 bases and V 3 bases, and 4 bases lay outside the gene matches. The CDR3 length is 15 residues. CDR1 and CDR2 from the germline V gene are LNHNV and YYDKDF (reference sequence). For the CDR3, the DNA is TGTGCCACCAGCAGGGGGGGACAGGGGGGCTACGAGCAGTACTTC. This translates into CATSRGGQGGYEQYF.

The rearrangement uses TRBV2 and TRBJ2-7; 8 bases agree with TRBD1. This CDR3 spans 16 amino acids. Germline trimming cut 1 base from V and 3 bases from J; bases unmatched to any gene: 8. CDR1 is SNHLY, CDR2 FYNNEI, per germline. The CDR3 DNA reads as TGTGCCAGCAGTGAAGGGACAGGGACGGGAGACTACGAGCAGTACTTC. As protein: CASSEGTGTGDYEQYF.

The rearrangement links TRBV28 to TRBJ2-7; tentatively, D is TRBD1 (5 bases). V shed 4 bases and J shed 4 bases, with 8 bases lying between them. The germline gives CDR1 MDHEN, CDR2 SYDVKM. This CDR3 has 12 residues. The CDR3 sequence: CASSWAGYEQYF. The DNA for the CDR3 is TGTGCCAGCAGTTGGGCAGGGTACGAGCAGTACTTC.

This chain connects TRBV30 to TRBJ1-6; the D is unclear. Germline CDR1 and CDR2: GTSNPN and SVGIG (reference sequence). The CDR3 is 14 residues long. The CDR3 bases are TGTGCTATGGAGCCGGGCCCACCGGGAACACCCCTCCACTTT. This sequence encodes CAMEPGPPGTPLHF.

CDR3 region: CSVNTGTRRYEQYF. CDR3 sequence (DNA): TGCAGCGTCAATACCGGGACTCGGCGCTACGAGCAGTACTTC. The chain carries TRBV29-1 and TRBJ2-7; possible D gene TRBD2, 6 bases. This CDR3 is 14 amino acids long. Germline-derived CDR1 and CDR2 are SQVTM and ANQGSEA. Trimming cost V 6 bases and J 3 bases, with 18 bases left between them.

J is TRBJ1-2 and V is TRBV9, with 8 bases that match TRBD1. V lost 0 bases, J lost 2 bases, and 6 bases stayed unmatched. Germline V gives CDR1 SGDLS, CDR2 YYNGEE. The CDR3 is made up of 16 amino acids. The CDR3 region has the DNA TGTGCCAGCAGCGTAGCTCTCGACAGGGGAAACTATGGCTACACCTTC. Protein sequence: CASSVALDRGNYGYTF.

The V gene is TRBV7-5, the J gene TRBJ2-1; whether TRBD2, the table's D call, matches the DNA was not checked. TRBV7-5 is given as a pseudogene. The CDR3 extends over 19 amino acids. The CDR3 DNA reads TGTGCCAGAAGCTTAGAGAGGGCAACACGGGGGGGTCGGTCCGCTGAGCAGTTCTTC. As protein: CARSLERATRGGRSAEQFF.

The rearrangement uses TRBV23-1 and TRBJ2-5; 8 bases map to TRBD2. TRBV23-1 is sorted into the ORF group, with uncertain function. The J segment lost 3 bases and the V segment lost 3 bases, leaving 12 bases of the junction unmatched. This CDR3 has 17 residues. CDR3 DNA sequence: TGCGCCAGCAGTCAGTCAGACAGCGGGAGAAAGAAAGAGACCCAGTACTTC. This gives the protein CASSQSDSGRKKETQYF.

This clone has more than one count but fewer than ten. The genes are TRBV27 and TRBJ2-5; D unresolved. The length of the CDR3 is 13 residues. Germline V gene data show CDR1 as MNHEY and CDR2 as SMNVEV (reference sequence). V was cut by 6 bases and J by 5 bases, with 13 bases left in between. The CDR3, as DNA: TGTGCCAGCAGCCCTGACTTTGGCGAGACCCAGTACTTC. Amino acid sequence: CASSPDFGETQYF.

This chain joins TRBV9 and TRBJ2-1, with D maybe TRBD2 (5 bases). The V end lost 0 bases, the J end lost 8 bases, and 24 bases lay between the germline ends. The length of the CDR3 is 18 residues. CDR1 and CDR2 (germline): SGDLS, YYNGEE. The CDR3 nucleotides are TGTGCCAGCAGCGTAGATGTTAGCGACCCTCTTCGGCGGTATGAGCAGTTCTTC. It yields the protein CASSVDVSDPLRRYEQFF.

The chain recombines TRBV6-1 with TRBJ1-1; 7 bases agree with TRBD1. The CDR3 extends over 16 amino acids. V dropped 4 bases and J dropped 4; count of bases not matched to a gene: 12. Germline CDR1 reads MNHNS; CDR2 reads SASEGT. The CDR3 is CASSGPNRGSGTEAFF. The CDR3 nucleotides read TGTGCCAGCAGTGGGCCAAACAGGGGATCGGGCACTGAAGCTTTCTTT.

This clone qualifies as medium-sized (0.01 to 0.1%). V is TRBV6-4 and J is TRBJ2-4; D gene ambiguous. This CDR3 contains 18 residues. V was cut by 2 bases and J by 2 bases, with 19 bases left in between. Looked up from germline, CDR1 is MRHNA and CDR2 is SNTAGT. In DNA, the CDR3 is TGTGCCAGCAGTGACCCCCCCGCCCCCCTGAGTACCAAAAACATTCAGTACTTC. Amino acids: CASSDPPAPLSTKNIQYF.

This clone is a singleton in its sample. This chain connects TRBV10-3 to TRBJ2-3; 13 bases agree with TRBD2. V lost 2 bases, J lost 2 bases, and 13 bases stayed unmatched. The CDR3 has 20 residues. Germline V gene data show CDR1 as ENHRY and CDR2 as SYGVKD. The CDR3 bases are TGTGCCATCAGTGAGAACCTCAGGACTAGCGGGAGCGGTTACACAGATACGCAGTATTTT. Its translation: CAISENLRTSGSGYTDTQYF.

This clone has a handful of counts. The chain employs TRBV2 and TRBJ1-1, with D hard to call. Trimming stripped 7 bases from V and 3 bases from J, with 12 bases between. The CDR3 consists of 13 residues. CDR1 and CDR2 (germline): SNHLY, FYNNEI. CDR3 coding DNA: TGTGCCAGCACCAGCTCGGGTTACACTGAAGCTTTCTTT. Amino acid sequence: CASTSSGYTEAFF.

The chain couples TRBV30 to TRBJ1-1; D possibly corresponds to TRBD1 (6 bases). This CDR3 region has 14 residues. V shed 5 bases and J shed 0 bases, with 13 bases lying between them. Germline V gene sequence: CDR1 GTSNPN, CDR2 SVGIG (reference sequence). CDR3 region: CAWARGRMNTEAFF. CDR3 in DNA: TGTGCCTGGGCCAGGGGACGAATGAACACTGAAGCTTTCTTT.